Below are 12 T cell receptor beta chains sequenced from a single sample in a study of OX40 agonist ivuxolimab in advanced cancers. The method was immunoSEQ multiplex PCR; TCRdb's version includes in-frame clones alone and lacks a portion of them. The sample lists some 74,000 clones; approximately 92% were seen once. The material sequenced was CD4+ or CD8+ T cells sorted from blood, taken in a trial of the OX40 agonist ivuxolimab. These TCRs come from an adult with an advanced solid tumor such as melanoma, head and neck, liver or kidney cancer.

V gene TRBV6-1 combines with J gene TRBJ1-5, with D perhaps TRBD1 (5 bases). V was trimmed by 5 bases and J by 2 bases, leaving 13 bases between them. This CDR3 is 15 amino acids long. Germline V CDR1 and CDR2: MNHNS, SASEGT. The CDR3 loop is CASSLQAGGNQPQHF. In nucleotides, the CDR3 is TGTGCCAGCAGTTTACAGGCCGGCGGCAATCAGCCCCAGCATTTT.

The rearrangement links TRBV19 to TRBJ1-2; no reliable D call. The CDR3 is made up of 13 amino acids. Trimming removed 5 bases at V and 5 bases at J, with 12 bases between. Germline assignment: CDR1 LNHDA and CDR2 SQIVND (reference sequence). CDR3 sequence: CASSPEGGYGYTF. In DNA form, the CDR3 reads TGTGCCAGTAGTCCAGAAGGAGGGTATGGCTACACCTTC.

This clone has only one observation. This chain connects TRBV7-2 to TRBJ1-4; D uncertain. CDR1 is SGHTA, CDR2 FQGNSA, per germline. The CDR3 extends over 13 amino acids. Trimming cost V 1 base and J 8 bases, with 8 bases left between them. The CDR3 is CASSLGIWEKLFF. Written as DNA, the CDR3 is TGTGCCAGCAGCTTAGGAATATGGGAAAAACTGTTTTTT.

This clone was seen only once. This rearrangement joins TRBV10-2 to TRBJ2-1; D might be TRBD2 (6 bases). Germline values: CDR1 WSHSY, CDR2 SAAADI. The ends were cut back, 4 bases at V and 0 bases at J, with 10 bases in the middle. This CDR3 comprises 15 residues. The CDR3 loop is CASSGDSSSYNEQFF. The CDR3 nucleotides read TGCGCCAGCAGTGGGGACTCGAGCTCCTACAATGAGCAGTTCTTC.

V is TRBV18 and J is TRBJ2-7; 7 nucleotides match TRBD1. The CDR3 is made up of 15 amino acids. V shed 4 bases and J 1 base; nucleotides not matched to a gene: 7. Looked up from germline, CDR1 is KGHSH and CDR2 is LQKENI. This CDR3 is CASSLDRVPSYEQYF. The DNA for the CDR3 is TGTGCCAGCTCACTCGACAGGGTACCTTCCTACGAGCAGTACTTC. The entire variable domain, with the rest obtained from reference TRBV18 and TRBJ2-7, is as follows: NAGVMQNPRHLVRRRGQEARLRCSPMKGHSHVYWYRQLPEEGLKFMVYLQKENIIDESGMPKERFSAEFPKEGPSILRIQQVVRGDSAAYFCASSLDRVPSYEQYFGPGTRLTVT.

CDR3 sequence: CASSVGWGGGSTEAFF. DNA for the CDR3: TGTGCCAGCAGCGTAGGCTGGGGTGGAGGGTCCACTGAAGCTTTCTTT. The V call is TRBV9, the J call TRBJ1-1; unclear D gene. The ends were cut back, 0 bases at V and 4 bases at J, with 16 bases in the middle. CDR1 and CDR2 (germline): SGDLS, YYNGEE. The CDR3 extends over 16 amino acids.

The chain has TRBV6-6 and TRBJ2-1; D remains ambiguous. Trimming cost V 0 bases and J 10 bases, with 7 bases left between them. In germline, CDR1 is MNHNY, CDR2 SVGAGI (reference sequence). This CDR3 contains 12 residues. CDR3 protein: CASSYSGTEQFF. The CDR3 DNA reads as TGTGCCAGCAGTTACTCAGGTACCGAGCAGTTCTTC.

The chain's CDR3 is CASSWREQYF. The CDR3 DNA is TGTGCCAGCAGTTGGAGGGAGCAGTACTTC. The chain uses TRBV27 and TRBJ2-7; a weak D match, TRBD2 (5 bases). This CDR3 comprises 10 residues. V lost 4 bases, J lost 7 bases, and 5 bases lay in between. Germline V lookup: CDR1 MNHEY, CDR2 SMNVEV (reference sequence).

The chain uses TRBV7-2 and TRBJ2-2; possible D gene TRBD2, 6 bases. Trimming took 1 base from V and 2 from J, leaving 8 bases between them. Germline CDR1 SGHTA, CDR2 FQGNSA. This CDR3 spans 15 amino acids. The CDR3, as DNA: TGTGCCAGCAGCTTAGGTAGCGGTAACACCGGGGAGCTGTTTTTT. Translated: CASSLGSGNTGELFF.

The chain combines TRBV5-6 with TRBJ2-5, with 8 bases fitting TRBD1. The CDR3 is 15 residues long. The germline gives CDR1 SGHDT, CDR2 YYEEEE. J was trimmed by 5 bases and V by 2 bases; bases with no gene match: 8. CDR3 nucleotides: TGTGCCAGCAGCTTCCCCTCAGGGGGCTCGGAGACCCAGTACTTC. Protein product: CASSFPSGGSETQYF.

The chain joins TRBV5-1 to TRBJ2-3, with 7 bases identical to TRBD2. J was trimmed by 2 bases and V by 3 bases; bases with no gene match: 9. Germline lookup yields CDR1 SGHRS and CDR2 YFSETQ. This CDR3 region has 16 residues. The CDR3 loop is CASSYRSGFDTDTQYF. CDR3 sequence (DNA): TGCGCCAGCAGCTACCGTAGCGGGTTTGACACAGATACGCAGTATTTT.

This clone showed up just once. The chain recombines TRBV5-5 with TRBJ2-2; 7 positions agree with TRBD1. The CDR3 consists of 17 residues. V lost 0 bases to trimming and J lost 4 bases; unmatched junction nucleotides: 9. The germline V gene encodes CDR1 SGHKS and CDR2 YYEKEE (reference sequence). As DNA, the CDR3 is TGTGCCAGCAGCTTGGGTACCGGGACAGCCCCCACCGGGGAGCTGTTTTTT. It yields the protein CASSLGTGTAPTGELFF.